This is a list of T cell receptor beta chains from one sample in a study of blood T cell dynamics during melanoma immunotherapy. The method was immunoSEQ multiplex PCR; TCRdb's version includes in-frame clones alone and lacks a portion of them. The sample holds some 4,300 clones; around 81% are singletons and the top ten take roughly 56%. Sequencing used blood, obtained from a patient treated with checkpoint blockade. Receptors originate from a human donor with melanoma. Both conserved end residues are trimmed from each CDR3. Each record gives: clone size, V gene, CDR3 protein. Some rows mark clone size as missing; the rest say once, few, many or name a class of expanded clone.

. | TRBV2 | ASEGLAGGPGELF
. | TRBV27 | ASTTRGELYNEQF
. | TRBV11-3 | ASSWTGGTEAF
. | TRBV4-1 | ASSQVSGGTGYTEAF
. | TRBV7-8 | ASSVGSQGRDTEAF
. | TRBV19 | ASSIGIPFSTYEQY
. | TRBV18 | ASSPERGYNQPQH
few | TRBV6-1 | ASVRGQGEKLF
. | TRBV7-8 | ASSSNGLSNQPQH
. | TRBV7-3 | ASSAQGLGGNSPLH
. | TRBV6-5 | ASSPQLDRNTEAF
. | TRBV5-1 | ASSFNRVTFYEQY
. | TRBV6-6 | ASSYSTWGQGGELF
. | TRBV5-4 | ASSPGWPGGYT
. | TRBV18 | ASSPGRTEAF
. | TRBV5-1 | ASSLAGQGSEQF
. | TRBV20-1 | SARQEYEQY
. | TRBV6-4 | ASRQTSGETQY
. | TRBV27 | ASSFTSGGSYEQY
. | TRBV7-9 | ASYNGGGEQF
once | TRBV5-5 | ASSFRKPNEKLF
once | TRBV19 | ASSISGAQRRLAKNIQY
. | TRBV5-1 | ASSLTDRLNTEAF
. | TRBV2 | ASSWASGGIQETQY